One sample yielded the 20 T cell receptor beta chains listed below, sequenced in a study of OX40 agonist ivuxolimab in advanced cancers. The repertoire was sequenced with immunoSEQ multiplex PCR; TCRdb's copy has only in-frame clones and lacks some. This table has tens of thousands of clones, roughly nine tenths appearing once. Sequencing was performed on CD4+ or CD8+ T cells sorted from blood, taken in a trial of the OX40 agonist ivuxolimab. The origin of the receptors is an adult with an advanced solid tumor such as melanoma, head and neck, liver or kidney cancer.

Details on this clone: A read error may account for a junction end that differs from germline. J is TRBJ2-5 and V is TRBV28, with no clear D. Per germline, CDR1 MDHEN and CDR2 SYDVKM. The CDR3 covers 12 residues. Written as DNA, the CDR3 is TGTGCCAGCAGTCGGGCTAAAGAGAACCAGTACTTC. Translated: CASSRAKENQYF.

In its sample, this clone was seen once. The chain employs TRBV27 and TRBJ1-5, with 8 bases lining up with TRBD1. The CDR3 runs to 18 residues. The V segment lost 5 bases and the J segment 7 bases; nucleotides outside the gene matches: 19. Germline CDR1 and CDR2: MNHEY and SMNVEV (reference sequence). The CDR3, as DNA: TGTGCCAGCAGTCCGTTCGGAGGGACAGGATTGGGAGGCCAGCCCCAGCATTTT. It yields the protein CASSPFGGTGLGGQPQHF.

The gene calls are TRBV5-1 and TRBJ2-5, with 11 bases lining up with TRBD2. The germline gives CDR1 SGHRS, CDR2 YFSETQ. The CDR3 consists of 14 residues. V shed 4 bases, J shed 4 bases, and the junction held 3 bases outside the gene matches. This CDR3 is CASSPTSGRETQYF. The CDR3 bases are TGCGCCAGCAGCCCTACTAGCGGGAGAGAGACCCAGTACTTC.

The chain combines TRBV19 with TRBJ2-4, with D perhaps TRBD1 (6 bases). Between the trimmed V and J ends, which lost 1 base and 0 bases, there was a span of 7 bases. This CDR3 spans 15 amino acids. From germline, CDR1 is LNHDA and CDR2 SQIVND (reference sequence). The CDR3 nucleotides are TGTGCCAGTAGTATAGGGGGGCTAGCCAAAAACATTCAGTACTTC. It is translated as CASSIGGLAKNIQYF.

The J gene is TRBJ1-2, the V gene TRBV30; D is perhaps TRBD1 (5 bases). Germline V CDR1 and CDR2: GTSNPN, SVGIG (reference sequence). With 5 bases removed from V and 13 bases from J, the gap between germline ends came to 17 bases. The CDR3 runs 11 residues. The CDR3 nucleotides are TGTGCCTGGCGGTTGGGACCCAGCTGCACCTTC. Translated, it gives CAWRLGPSCTF.

The V call is TRBV4-1, the J call TRBJ1-2; possible D gene TRBD1, 5 bases. CDR1 is MGHRA and CDR2 is YSYEKL in the germline V gene. The CDR3 has 15 residues. Trimming took off 0 bases at V and 6 bases at J, with 14 bases between the two ends. The CDR3 DNA reads as TGCGCCAGCAGCCAAGATCTCCGGGGGGGGAATGGCTACACCTTC. It translates to CASSQDLRGGNGYTF.

This chain links TRBV6-1 with TRBJ2-7; possible D gene TRBD1, 5 bases. Germline CDR1 is MNHNS and CDR2 is SASEGT. This CDR3 region has 10 residues. The V end lost 6 bases, the J end lost 10 bases, and 10 bases lay between the germline ends. The CDR3 coding sequence is TGTGCCAGCAGACAGGAAACCCAGTACTTC. Residues: CASRQETQYF.

CDR3 DNA: TGTGCAAGTCGCTCCCATGGCTACACCTTC. It encodes CASRSHGYTF. This chain connects TRBV12-2 to TRBJ1-2. TRBV12-2 constitutes a pseudogene. The CDR3 is made up of 10 amino acids.

The chain carries TRBV28 and TRBJ2-1; TRBD2 aligns across 11 bases. This CDR3 spans 14 amino acids. The germline gives CDR1 MDHEN, CDR2 SYDVKM. V trimming: 8 bases; J trimming: 4 bases; junction bases outside the gene matches: 4. For the CDR3, the DNA is TGTGCCAGCCTAGCGGGGGGCAATTACAATGAGCAGTTCTTC. It is translated as CASLAGGNYNEQFF.

The V and J genes are TRBV18 and TRBJ2-5; 8 bases fit TRBD2. Germline CDR1 reads KGHSH; CDR2 reads LQKENI. V lost 2 bases, J lost 2 bases, and 1 base stayed unmatched. The CDR3 totals 14 residues. CDR3 nucleotides: TGTGCCAGCTCACCAGGACTAGCTCAAGAGACCCAGTACTTC. This gives the protein CASSPGLAQETQYF. Full variable domain (missing parts from reference TRBV18 and TRBJ2-5): NAGVMQNPRHLVRRRGQEARLRCSPMKGHSHVYWYRQLPEEGLKFMVYLQKENIIDESGMPKERFSAEFPKEGPSILRIQQVVRGDSAAYFCASSPGLAQETQYFGPGTRLLVL.

The chain has TRBV19 and TRBJ2-1; 9 positions agree with TRBD1. This CDR3 has 12 amino acids. The ends lost 4 bases at V and 9 bases at J; junction bases unmatched: 1. CDR1 is LNHDA, CDR2 SQIVND, per germline (reference sequence). CDR3 loop: CASSRQGGEQFF. The CDR3 DNA follows: TGTGCCAGTAGTAGACAGGGGGGTGAGCAGTTCTTC.

The chain joins TRBV5-1 to TRBJ2-1; the D gene is possibly TRBD2 (7 bases). With 6 bases removed from V and 7 bases from J, the gap between germline ends came to 20 bases. CDR3 length: 15 residues. The germline CDR1 and CDR2 sequences are SGHRS and YFSETQ. In nucleotides, the CDR3 is TGCGCCAGCACCCGAGGGATCGGGGGGCTGAATGAGCAGTTCTTC. It encodes CASTRGIGGLNEQFF.

This chain joins TRBV7-9 and TRBJ2-3; D may be TRBD2 (6 bases). Trimming took off 1 base at V and 1 base at J, with 9 bases between the two ends. In germline, CDR1 is SEHNR, CDR2 FQNEAQ (reference sequence). The CDR3 is 15 residues long. The CDR3 is CASSLDGRGTDTQYF. In DNA form, the CDR3 reads TGTGCCAGCAGCTTAGACGGGAGAGGCACAGATACGCAGTATTTT.

For the CDR3, the DNA is TGTGCCATCAGTCCTGGAGGCCAGGTAGAGGCCCTCCACTTT. Encoded protein: CAISPGGQVEALHF. The J gene is TRBJ1-6, the V gene TRBV10-3, with D unclear. The V gene lost 5 bases and the J gene lost 14 bases, with 19 bases spanning the gap. Looked up from germline, CDR1 is ENHRY and CDR2 is SYGVKD. The length of the CDR3 is 14 residues.

This chain links TRBV2 with TRBJ1-6; no definite D call. This CDR3 region has 12 residues. Germline CDR1 is SNHLY and CDR2 is FYNNEI. Trimming left V 7 bases short and J 6 bases short, with 7 bases between. The CDR3 DNA reads TGTGCCAGCAAACAGCCTAATTCACCCCTCCACTTT. It codes for CASKQPNSPLHF.

The V call is TRBV29-1, the J call TRBJ1-1; D call uncertain. The CDR3 runs 12 residues. V lost 1 base, J lost 1 base, and 4 bases lay in between. Germline values: CDR1 SQVTM, CDR2 ANQGSEA. The CDR3 sequence: CSVEGENTEAFF. The CDR3 region has the DNA TGCAGCGTTGAAGGGGAGAACACTGAAGCTTTCTTT. Full variable domain (rest looked up from reference TRBV29-1 and TRBJ1-1): SAVISQKPSRDICQRGTSLTIQCQVDSQVTMMFWYRQQPGQSLTLIATANQGSEATYESGFVIDKFPISRPNLTFSTLTVSNMSPEDSSIYLCSVEGENTEAFFGQGTRLTVV.

The chain carries TRBV5-1 and TRBJ2-7; TRBD2 matches 8 bases. V was pared by 2 bases and J by 7 bases, with 8 bases of the junction left unmatched. The CDR3 length is 14 residues. In germline, CDR1 is SGHRS, CDR2 YFSETQ. CDR3 region: CASSLELAAREQYF. The CDR3 nucleotides read TGCGCCAGCAGCTTAGAACTAGCGGCACGAGAGCAGTACTTC.

This sequence joins TRBV6-6 and TRBJ1-5; 9 positions agree with TRBD1. V gave up 0 bases and J gave up 1 base; unmatched junction bases: 1. CDR1 is MNHNY and CDR2 is SVGAGI in the germline V gene (reference sequence). The CDR3 extends over 16 amino acids. The CDR3 DNA reads as TGTGCCAGCAGTTACTCGACAGGGGGAAGCAATCAGCCCCAGCATTTT. It yields the protein CASSYSTGGSNQPQHF.

The sample holds one count of this clone. CDR3 amino acids: CSVEPRGTGELFF. The CDR3 coding sequence is TGCAGCGTTGAACCAAGGGGAACCGGGGAGCTGTTTTTT. The V call is TRBV29-1, the J call TRBJ2-2; a weak D match, TRBD1 (5 bases). The CDR3 runs 13 residues. Germline loops: CDR1 SQVTM, CDR2 ANQGSEA. Trimming took off 2 bases at V and 5 bases at J, with 9 bases between the two ends.

The CDR3 DNA reads as TGCGCCAGCAGCTTGGGGGGATCTAGCACAGATACGCAGTATTTT. Amino acids: CASSLGGSSTDTQYF. J is TRBJ2-3 and V is TRBV5-1; D unclear. CDR1 is SGHRS, CDR2 YFSETQ, per germline. This CDR3 contains 15 residues. Deletions cut 0 bases from V and 0 bases from J, with 8 bases between.